This TCR beta chain was sequenced during a study of blood T cell repertoires in COVID-19. Study-wide context: Both acute and convalescent COVID-19 samples were obtained from the United States, Italy and Spain.

V was pared by 4 bases and J by 2 bases, with 4 bases of the junction left unmatched. CDR3 length: 15 amino acids. Germline CDR1 SGDLS, CDR2 YYNGEE. TCRdb's table, derived via immunoSEQ multiplex PCR, lists solely in-frame clones and lacks some. Of 300,000 to 400,000 clones in the sample, roughly 87% were seen once. This TCR was recovered from a man aged 25 to 40 with COVID-19, enrolled during active disease. This chain uses TRBV9 with TRBJ1-4, with 8 bases lining up with TRBD1. The sample was peripheral blood. CDR3 loop: CASSTRTGTNEKLFF. The DNA of the CDR3 is TGTGCCAGCAGCACCCGGACAGGGACTAATGAAAAACTGTTTTTT.